A single sample gave rise to the 10 T cell receptor beta chains below, sequenced in a study of blood T cell repertoires in COVID-19. The data were produced by immunoSEQ multiplex PCR, yet TCRdb's version contains in-frame clones alone and is incomplete. The sample has around 160,000 clones, about 88% seen once. The sequenced sample consisted of peripheral blood. The source of these receptors is a man between 18 and 35 years old with acute or convalescent COVID-19.

The rearrangement uses TRBV18 and TRBJ2-1; D ambiguous. Germline V CDR1 and CDR2: KGHSH, LQKENI. The germline V and J ends were trimmed by 2 bases and 0 bases, with 8 bases remaining between them. There are 15 residues in the CDR3. The CDR3 DNA reads TGTGCCAGCTCACCATTCGCTAGCTCCTACAATGAGCAGTTCTTC. It yields the protein CASSPFASSYNEQFF.

V is TRBV30 and J is TRBJ2-7, with 7 bases matching TRBD2. The CDR3 runs 14 residues. The germline CDR1 and CDR2 sequences are GTSNPN and SVGIG (reference sequence). Trimming removed 0 bases from V and 3 bases from J; junction bases left unmatched: 5. CDR3 region: CAWSVGGLDYEQYF. The DNA for the CDR3 is TGTGCCTGGAGTGTGGGCGGACTAGACTACGAGCAGTACTTC.

The rearrangement uses TRBV5-5 and TRBJ2-7; 9 bases are shared with TRBD1. V lost 0 bases and J lost 5; bases outside the gene matches: 3. Germline V lookup: CDR1 SGHKS, CDR2 YYEKEE (reference sequence). This CDR3 comprises 14 residues. CDR3 bases: TGTGCCAGCAGCTTGGGGACAGGGGATCACGAGCAGTACTTC. Amino acids: CASSLGTGDHEQYF.

The CDR3 loop reads CASSLVPQANGYTF. In nucleotides, the CDR3 is TGTGCCAGCAGCTTAGTCCCCCAGGCGAATGGCTACACCTTC. The rearrangement uses TRBV7-8 and TRBJ1-2, with D unresolved. The CDR3 spans 14 residues. The germline V gene has CDR1 SGHVS and CDR2 FQNEAQ. V lost 1 base and J lost 6, with 12 bases in between.

The rearrangement joins TRBV30 to TRBJ2-2; D not resolved. CDR3 size: 12 residues. In germline, CDR1 is GTSNPN, CDR2 SVGIG (reference sequence). Between the trimmed V and J ends, which lost 1 base and 9 bases, there was a span of 9 bases. CDR3 region: CAWSAGSWELFF. The CDR3, as DNA: TGTGCCTGGAGTGCTGGTAGCTGGGAGCTGTTTTTT.

This clone was counted a few times. This chain links TRBV5-1 with TRBJ1-5; TRBD1 matches 7 bases. V was clipped by 5 bases and J by 0 bases; unmatched bases: 2. The CDR3 length is 14 residues. Germline assignment: CDR1 SGHRS and CDR2 YFSETQ. CDR3 sequence reads: CASSTGDSNQPQHF. CDR3 DNA sequence: TGCGCCAGCAGTACAGGGGATAGCAATCAGCCCCAGCATTTT.

The rearrangement links TRBV28 to TRBJ1-1; perhaps TRBD1 as D (6 bases). The CDR3 is 15 amino acids. Trimming took off 3 bases at V and 4 bases at J, with 15 bases between the two ends. CDR1 and CDR2 from the germline V gene are MDHEN and SYDVKM. In nucleotides, the CDR3 is TGTGCCAGCAGTTTGGCAGGGGACCTGAGCACTGAAGCTTTCTTT. This encodes CASSLAGDLSTEAFF. Based on the CDR3 plus reference TRBV28 and TRBJ1-1, the full variable domain is DVKVTQSSRYLVKRTGEKVFLECVQDMDHENMFWYRQDPGLGLRLIYFSYDVKMKEKGDIPEGYSVSREKKERFSLILESASTNQTSMYLCASSLAGDLSTEAFFGQGTRLTVV.

This clone was seen only once. V gene TRBV7-2 combines with J gene TRBJ2-1; 11 bases map to TRBD2. This CDR3 comprises 16 residues. Germline-derived CDR1 and CDR2 are SGHTA and FQGNSA. V lost 2 bases and J lost 7; bases outside the gene matches: 7. The CDR3 is CASSLMASGGSNEQFF. The DNA of the CDR3 is TGTGCCAGCAGCTTAATGGCTAGCGGGGGGTCGAATGAGCAGTTCTTC.

The chain recombines TRBV19 with TRBJ2-1; TRBD2 might be the D (6 bases). The CDR3 runs 14 residues. Germline V gene sequence: CDR1 LNHDA, CDR2 SQIVND (reference sequence). Trimming removed 3 bases from V and 11 bases from J, with 17 bases in between. DNA of the CDR3: TGTGCCAGTAGTATTGGACCCGCGGGGAGTAAGCAGTTCTTC. This sequence encodes CASSIGPAGSKQFF.

The rearrangement links TRBV7-9 to TRBJ2-1, with 9 nucleotides matching TRBD2. J lost 0 bases, V lost 4 bases, and 7 bases had no gene match. This CDR3 is 17 amino acids long. The germline V gene encodes CDR1 SEHNR and CDR2 FQNEAQ (reference sequence). CDR3 amino acids: CASSSRSGGSSYNEQFF. CDR3 in DNA: TGTGCCAGCAGCTCACGTAGCGGGGGCAGCTCCTACAATGAGCAGTTCTTC.